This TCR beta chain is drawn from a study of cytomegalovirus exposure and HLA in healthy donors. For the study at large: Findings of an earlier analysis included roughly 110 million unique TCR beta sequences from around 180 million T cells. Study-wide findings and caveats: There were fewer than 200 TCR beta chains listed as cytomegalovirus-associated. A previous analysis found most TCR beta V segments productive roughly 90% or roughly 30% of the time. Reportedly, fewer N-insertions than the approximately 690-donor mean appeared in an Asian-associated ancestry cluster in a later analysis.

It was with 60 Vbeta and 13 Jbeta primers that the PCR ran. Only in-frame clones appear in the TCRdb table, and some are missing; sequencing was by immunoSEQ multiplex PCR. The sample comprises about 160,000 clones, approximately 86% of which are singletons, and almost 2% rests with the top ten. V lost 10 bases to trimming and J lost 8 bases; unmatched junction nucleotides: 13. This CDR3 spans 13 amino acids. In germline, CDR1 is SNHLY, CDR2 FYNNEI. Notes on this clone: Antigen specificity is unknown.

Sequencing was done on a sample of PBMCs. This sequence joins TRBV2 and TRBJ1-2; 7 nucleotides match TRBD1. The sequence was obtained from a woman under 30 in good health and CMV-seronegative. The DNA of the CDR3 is TGTGCCATCCCCCCCACACAGGGGAGAGGCTACACCTTC. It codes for CAIPPTQGRGYTF.